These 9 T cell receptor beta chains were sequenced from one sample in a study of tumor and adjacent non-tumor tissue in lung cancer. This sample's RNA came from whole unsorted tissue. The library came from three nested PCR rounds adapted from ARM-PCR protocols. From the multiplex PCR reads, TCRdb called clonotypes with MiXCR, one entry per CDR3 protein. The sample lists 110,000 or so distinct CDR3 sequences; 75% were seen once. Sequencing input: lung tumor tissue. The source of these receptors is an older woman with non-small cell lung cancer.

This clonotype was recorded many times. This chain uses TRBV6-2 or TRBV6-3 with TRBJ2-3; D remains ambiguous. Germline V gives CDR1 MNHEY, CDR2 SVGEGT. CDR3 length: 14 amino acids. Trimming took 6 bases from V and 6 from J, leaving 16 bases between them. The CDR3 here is CASRLLSPKDTQYF. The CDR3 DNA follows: TGTGCCAGCAGGCTCCTAAGCCCCAAGGATACGCAGTATTTT.

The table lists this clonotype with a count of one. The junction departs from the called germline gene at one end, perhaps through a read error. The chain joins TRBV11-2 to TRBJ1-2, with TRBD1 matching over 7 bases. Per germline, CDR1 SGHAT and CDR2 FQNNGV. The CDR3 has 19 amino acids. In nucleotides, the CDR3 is TGTGCCAGCAGCGCAGACTGGACCGGGACAGATGAGATGTCCTGTGGCTACAACTTC. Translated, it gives CASSADWTGTDEMSCGYNF.

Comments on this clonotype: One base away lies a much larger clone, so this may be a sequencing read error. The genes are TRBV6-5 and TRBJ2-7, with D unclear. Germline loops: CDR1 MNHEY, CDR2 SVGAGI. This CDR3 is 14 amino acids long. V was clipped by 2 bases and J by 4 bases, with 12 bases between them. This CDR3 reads CASSYASVGYEQYF. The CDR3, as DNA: TGTGCCAGCAGTTACGCTTCGGTGGGATACGAGCAGTACTTC.

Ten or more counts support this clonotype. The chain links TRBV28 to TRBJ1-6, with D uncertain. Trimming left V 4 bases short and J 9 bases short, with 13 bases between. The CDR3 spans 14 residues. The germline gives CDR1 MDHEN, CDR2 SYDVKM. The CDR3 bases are TGTGCCAGCAGTTCGTCCTTCGCGGGTTCACCCCTCCACTTT. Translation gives CASSSSFAGSPLHF.

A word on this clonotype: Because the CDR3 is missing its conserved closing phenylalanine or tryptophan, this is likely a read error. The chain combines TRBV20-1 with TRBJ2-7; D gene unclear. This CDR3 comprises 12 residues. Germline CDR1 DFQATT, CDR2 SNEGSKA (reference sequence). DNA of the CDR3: TGCTGTGCCGAGGATGCGTCCTCAGGGCAGTACTGC. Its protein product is CCAEDASSGQYC.

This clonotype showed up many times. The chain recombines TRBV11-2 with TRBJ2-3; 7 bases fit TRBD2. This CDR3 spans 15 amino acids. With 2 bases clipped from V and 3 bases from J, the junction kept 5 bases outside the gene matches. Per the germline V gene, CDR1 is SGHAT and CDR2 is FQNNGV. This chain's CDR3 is CASSLRNGRTDTQYF. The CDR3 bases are TGTGCCAGCAGCTTAAGGAACGGGAGGACAGATACGCAGTATTTT.

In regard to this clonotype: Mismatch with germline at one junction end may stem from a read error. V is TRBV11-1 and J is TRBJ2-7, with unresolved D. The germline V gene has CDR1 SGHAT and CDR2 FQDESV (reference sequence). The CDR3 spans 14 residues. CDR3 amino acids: CTSNLVSTAYEQYF. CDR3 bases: TGTACCAGCAACTTAGTGAGTACAGCCTACGAGCAGTACTTC.

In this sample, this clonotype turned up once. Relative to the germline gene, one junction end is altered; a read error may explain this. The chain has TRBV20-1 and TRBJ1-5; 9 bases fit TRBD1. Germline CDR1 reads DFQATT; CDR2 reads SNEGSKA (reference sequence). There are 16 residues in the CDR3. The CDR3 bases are TGCAGCGCGAAGGGGGCGGGACAGGGAGACTATCATCCCCAGCATTTT. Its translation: CSAKGAGQGDYHPQHF.

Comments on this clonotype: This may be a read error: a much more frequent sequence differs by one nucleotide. CDR3 protein: CSARSGSIPLITPQHF. As DNA, the CDR3 is TGCAGTGCTAGAAGTGGCAGCATCCCCCTAATCACGCCCCAGCATTTT. J is TRBJ1-5 and V is TRBV20-1; D gene ambiguous. This CDR3 region has 16 residues. V dropped 2 bases and J dropped 9 bases, with 23 bases sitting between them. The germline V gene has CDR1 DFQATT and CDR2 SNEGSKA (reference sequence).